This T cell receptor (beta chain) was sequenced in a study of CD8+ T cells in alopecia areata. Regarding the study as a whole: There were many expanded lesional clones persisting in scalp and blood during tofacitinib.

Treatment indicated: oral pan-JAK inhibitor, 5-10 mg twice daily. In each case, RNA was isolated and then reverse transcribed into cDNA as the sequencing template. Sequencing used immunoSEQ multiplex PCR; TCRdb keeps in-frame clones, though not all of them. Found here are fewer than 150,000 clones, roughly four fifths of them singletons; the top ten hold 20% to 25%. Note on this clone: Its antigen is not identified.

The CDR3 is 15 amino acids. Germline-derived CDR1 and CDR2 are MNHEY and SVGAGI. With 3 bases removed from V and 0 bases from J, the gap between germline ends came to 9 bases. This clonotype was obtained from a human donor with alopecia areata. The chain uses TRBV6-5 and TRBJ2-1; no clear D gene. The source was CD8+ T cells sorted from blood, collected at week 4, from a patient treated with tofacitinib. The CDR3 protein is CASSYVPGSYNEQFF. CDR3 bases: TGTGCCAGCAGTTATGTCCCGGGCTCCTACAATGAGCAGTTCTTC.